Below are 11 T cell receptor beta chains sequenced from a single sample in a study of PD-L1 blockade in urothelial cancer. Profiled with immunoSEQ multiplex PCR; TCRdb holds only in-frame clones, not every one. The data show about 86,000 clones, 70% to 90% seen once. Regarding time point: pretreatment peripheral blood. This material consisted of PBMCs, taken around atezolizumab (anti-PD-L1) treatment. All receptors derive from a man between 60 and 75 years old with urothelial cancer.

The J gene is TRBJ1-1, the V gene TRBV6-1; D may be TRBD1 (6 bases). Trimming cost V 6 bases and J 1 base, with 12 bases left between them. The CDR3 runs 14 residues. The germline V gene has CDR1 MNHNS and CDR2 SASEGT. The CDR3 here is CASRFLQGNTEAFF. The CDR3 DNA follows: TGTGCCAGCAGATTCTTACAGGGGAACACTGAAGCTTTCTTT.

This chain links TRBV6-1 with TRBJ2-7; perhaps TRBD1 as D (6 bases). The germline V and J ends were trimmed by 4 bases and 6 bases, with 19 bases remaining between them. The CDR3 totals 15 residues. Per germline, CDR1 MNHNS and CDR2 SASEGT. In nucleotides, the CDR3 is TGTGCCAGCAGTGGCCAACAGGGTATAGCGTCCGAGCAGTACTTC. The encoded protein is CASSGQQGIASEQYF.

There are many counts of this clone. J is TRBJ1-1 and V is TRBV29-1; D is undetermined. This CDR3 spans 15 amino acids. CDR1 SQVTM and CDR2 ANQGSEA come from the germline V gene. Trimming shortened V by 8 bases and J by 1 base, and 20 bases separated the two germline ends. In DNA form, the CDR3 reads TGCAGCATTTGGGTCCCTCAGGCCAAGAACACTGAAGCTTTCTTT. This encodes CSIWVPQAKNTEAFF.

The chain couples TRBV6-4 to TRBJ1-1, with 9 bases identical to TRBD1. J was trimmed by 6 bases and V by 4 bases; bases with no gene match: 6. The CDR3 contains 14 residues. Germline V gene data show CDR1 as MRHNA and CDR2 as SNTAGT. CDR3 amino acids: CASSGTGEVSEAFF. CDR3 nucleotide sequence: TGTGCCAGCAGTGGGACAGGGGAGGTCTCTGAAGCTTTCTTT.

This clone showed up just once. The chain joins TRBV9 to TRBJ2-3, with 9 bases aligning to TRBD1. V lost 0 bases and J lost 5; bases outside the gene matches: 4. This CDR3 has 15 amino acids. The germline CDR1 and CDR2 sequences are SGDLS and YYNGEE. The CDR3 coding sequence is TGTGCCAGCAGCGTAGCGGGACAGGGCGGAGATACGCAGTATTTT. Encoded protein: CASSVAGQGGDTQYF.

The rearrangement joins TRBV7-6 to TRBJ1-5, with D uncertain. V was cut by 2 bases and J by 5 bases, with 7 bases left in between. The CDR3 loop spans 13 amino acids. Germline assignment: CDR1 SGHVS and CDR2 FNYEAQ. In DNA, the CDR3 is TGTGCCAGCAGCTTAAATACTGATCAGCCCCAGCATTTT. It translates to CASSLNTDQPQHF.

In its sample, this clone was seen once. The chain employs TRBV6-1 and TRBJ1-3; no reliable D call. CDR1 and CDR2 from the germline V gene are MNHNS and SASEGT. Trimming left V 6 bases short and J 0 bases short, with 12 bases between. The CDR3 is 15 amino acids. CDR3 coding DNA: TGTGCCAGCAGGAGGGAGACGGACTCTGGAAACACCATATATTTT. Its protein is CASRRETDSGNTIYF.

This CDR3 reads CASRGTGGQNEQFF. CDR3 in DNA: TGTGCCAGCAGGGGGACAGGGGGACAAAATGAGCAGTTCTTC. This chain links TRBV6-1 with TRBJ2-1; 11 nucleotides agree with TRBD1. The CDR3 loop spans 14 amino acids. The junction had 5 bases not matched to a gene; V was cut back by 6 bases and J by 7 bases. The germline V gene encodes CDR1 MNHNS and CDR2 SASEGT.

The chain joins TRBV6-5 to TRBJ1-2; D possibly corresponds to TRBD1 (6 bases). Trimming cost V 2 bases and J 8 bases, with 18 bases left between them. This CDR3 contains 15 residues. Germline assignment: CDR1 MNHEY and CDR2 SVGAGI. For the CDR3, the DNA is TGTGCCAGCAGTTACGACCGAACAGGGCTCGGCGGCTACACCTTC. Its protein product is CASSYDRTGLGGYTF.

The V gene is TRBV27, the J gene TRBJ1-1; 7 nucleotides agree with TRBD1. The junction had 10 bases not matched to a gene; V was cut back by 4 bases and J by 11 bases. Germline V gene data show CDR1 as MNHEY and CDR2 as SMNVEV (reference sequence). The CDR3 length is 13 residues. The CDR3 DNA reads TGTGCCAGCAGTTATCGGGACAGAGAAAGCGCTTTCTTT. This gives the protein CASSYRDRESAFF.

The chain is built from TRBV4-1 and TRBJ1-1; D is unclear. Deletions cut 4 bases from V and 0 bases from J, with 6 bases between. In germline, CDR1 is MGHRA, CDR2 YSYEKL. The CDR3 has 13 residues. In nucleotides, the CDR3 is TGCGCCAGCAGCCGCGGGCTGAACACTGAAGCTTTCTTT. It specifies CASSRGLNTEAFF.